One and the same sample provided the 19 T cell receptor beta chains below, sequenced in a study of monozygotic twins with inflammatory bowel disease. TCRdb reprocessed the 5' RACE reads and reports one entry per CDR3 protein, with no DNA. The table lists about 110,000 distinct CDR3 sequences. Sequenced: blood. The receptor set was obtained from a human donor with ulcerative colitis or Crohn's disease, or a healthy co-twin of an affected twin (not recorded which).

The chain has TRBV7-2 and TRBJ1-5; TCRdb reports TRBD1, a call that lacks DNA to check it against. The CDR3 spans 14 residues. Germline loops: CDR1 SGHTA, CDR2 FQGNSA. CDR3: CASSTRQGAQPQHF.

The chain employs TRBV27 and TRBJ2-2. The germline CDR1 and CDR2 sequences are MNHEY and SMNVEV (reference sequence). There are 13 residues in the CDR3. CDR3 in amino acids: CASSLTNTGGLFF.

The chain has TRBV6-2 or TRBV6-3 and TRBJ2-2; TCRdb returns TRBD1, unconfirmable since there is no DNA. CDR3 length: 14 residues. Looked up from germline, CDR1 is MNHEY and CDR2 is SVGEGT. The CDR3 reads CASSPTGWAGELFF.

The rearrangement links TRBV11-1 to TRBJ2-5. The germline gives CDR1 SGHAT, CDR2 FQDESV (reference sequence). This CDR3 has 15 residues. The CDR3 region is CASSLERRSQETQYF.

The gene calls are TRBV4-2 and TRBJ1-2; TCRdb gives TRBD1 as the D gene, but with no DNA this cannot be confirmed. Germline values: CDR1 LGHNA, CDR2 YNFKEQ. The CDR3 is 16 amino acids. CDR3: CASSQDQNRKFDGYTF.

The V and J genes are TRBV29-1 and TRBJ2-1; TCRdb outputs TRBD1, but without DNA this stays unchecked. CDR3 size: 17 residues. Germline V CDR1 and CDR2: SQVTM, ANQGSEA. The CDR3: CSALGGQLEVSYNEQFF.

V usage is TRBV20-1 and J usage is TRBJ2-3; there is no DNA to check the TCRdb D call of TRBD2. CDR1 is DFQATT and CDR2 is SNEGSKA in the germline V gene (reference sequence). This CDR3 contains 13 residues. The CDR3 protein is CSARSGSTDTQYF.

This rearrangement joins TRBV18 to TRBJ1-5. This CDR3 comprises 15 residues. Per the germline V gene, CDR1 is KGHSH and CDR2 is LQKENI. CDR3 amino acids: CASSPSEGIEQPQHF. Looking up the rest from reference TRBV18 and TRBJ1-5 gives the full variable domain: NAGVMQNPRHLVRRRGQEARLRCSPMKGHSHVYWYRQLPEEGLKFMVYLQKENIIDESGMPKERFSAEFPKEGPSILRIQQVVRGDSAAYFCASSPSEGIEQPQHFGDGTRLSIL.

The chain is built from TRBV18 and TRBJ1-5; TCRdb returns TRBD1, unconfirmable since there is no DNA. Germline loops: CDR1 KGHSH, CDR2 LQKENI. This CDR3 region has 14 residues. CDR3 in amino acids: CASSEGGQDQPQHF. The complete variable domain, with remaining parts taken from reference TRBV18 and TRBJ1-5, reads NAGVMQNPRHLVRRRGQEARLRCSPMKGHSHVYWYRQLPEEGLKFMVYLQKENIIDESGMPKERFSAEFPKEGPSILRIQQVVRGDSAAYFCASSEGGQDQPQHFGDGTRLSIL.

V is TRBV9 and J is TRBJ2-1. CDR3 size: 15 residues. Per the germline V gene, CDR1 is SGDLS and CDR2 is YYNGEE. The CDR3 loop reads CASSADLSSYNEQFF.

The rearrangement joins TRBV30 to TRBJ2-5; TCRdb calls TRBD2, which cannot be checked without DNA. Germline CDR1 is GTSNPN and CDR2 is SVGIG (reference sequence). This CDR3 contains 14 residues. The CDR3: CAWRRGSRQETQYF.

This chain links TRBV29-1 with TRBJ2-3; TCRdb reports TRBD1, a call that lacks DNA to check it against. This CDR3 region has 13 residues. Germline V gives CDR1 SQVTM, CDR2 ANQGSEA. CDR3 residues: CSVGTGTSDTQYF.

V usage is TRBV5-1 and J usage is TRBJ1-1. This CDR3 comprises 14 residues. Germline V CDR1 and CDR2: SGHRS, YFSETQ. This chain's CDR3 is CASAEFYRATEAFF. Together with reference TRBV5-1 and TRBJ1-1, the CDR3 gives the full variable domain: KAGVTQTPRYLIKTRGQQVTLSCSPISGHRSVSWYQQTPGQGLQFLFEYFSETQRNKGNFPGRFSGRQFSNSRSEMNVSTLELGDSALYLCASAEFYRATEAFFGQGTRLTVV.

V and J are TRBV20-1 and TRBJ2-2; TCRdb lists TRBD1, though no DNA is available to test this call. Per the germline V gene, CDR1 is DFQATT and CDR2 is SNEGSKA (reference sequence). CDR3 length equals 16 residues. Here the CDR3 reads CSARDRGTGGTGELFF.

The chain is built from TRBV3-1 and TRBJ2-4. The CDR3 covers 11 residues. Germline assignment: CDR1 LGHDT and CDR2 YNNKEL (reference sequence). Here the CDR3 reads CASSRGNIQYF.

The V and J genes are TRBV4-2 and TRBJ2-4. The V gene's germline CDR1 is LGHNA and CDR2 YNFKEQ. The length of the CDR3 is 12 residues. The CDR3 loop reads CASSLTENIQYF.

V gene TRBV2 combines with J gene TRBJ2-1; the TRBD1 assignment by TCRdb is unverifiable without DNA. The CDR3 contains 14 residues. Germline CDR1 is SNHLY and CDR2 is FYNNEI. The CDR3 is CASSRGGGTNEQFF. Complete variable domain (other parts from reference TRBV2 and TRBJ2-1): EPEVTQTPSHQVTQMGQEVILRCVPISNHLYFYWYRQILGQKVEFLVSFYNNEISEKSEIFDDQFSVERPDGSNFTLKIRSTKLEDSAMYFCASSRGGGTNEQFFGPGTRLTVL.

The CDR3 reads CASSLDWDLGKNMQYF. The J gene is TRBJ2-4, the V gene TRBV4-2; TCRdb names TRBD1, which stays unverified in the absence of DNA. The CDR3 has 16 amino acids. CDR1 and CDR2 from the germline V gene are LGHNA and YNFKEQ.

V usage is TRBV11-1 and J usage is TRBJ2-7; the D call from TCRdb, TRBD2, cannot be confirmed without DNA. The CDR3 has 14 residues. CDR1 and CDR2 from the germline V gene are SGHAT and FQDESV (reference sequence). The chain's CDR3 is CASSLSRDSNEQYF.